This is a list of T cell receptor beta chains from one sample in a study of T cells in Graves' hyperthyroidism and ophthalmopathy. TCRdb re-called the multiplex PCR reads with MiXCR, one entry per CDR3 protein. This table has about 320,000 distinct CDR3 sequences, approximately 17% appearing once. Sequencing used blood. The receptor source for this set is a man younger than 40 with Graves' hyperthyroidism. The CDR3 runs from the conserved cysteine through the conserved F or W. D genes are given only for firm matches. Size values are once, few and many counts, or a class for expanded clones, and some rows have none.

many,14,TRBJ1-3,TRBV20-1,-,TGCAGTGCTAGATTCCGGGACGGAGGAAACACCATATATTTT,CSARFRDGGNTIYF
-,17,TRBJ2-5,TRBV6-4,TRBD2,TGTGCCAGCAGTGACGAAATAGGACTAGCGGGACAAGAGACCCAGTACTTC,CASSDEIGLAGQETQYF
-,16,TRBJ2-1,TRBV27,TRBD2,TGTGCCAGCAGTGCTACCGTGGCGGGAGTAGGCAATGAGCAGTTCTTC,CASSATVAGVGNEQFF
many,15,TRBJ2-1,TRBV11-2,-,TGTGCCAGCAGTACACAGGGAAACCCCCTCAATGAGCAGTTCTTC,CASSTQGNPLNEQFF
many,16,TRBJ2-7,TRBV28,-,TGTGCCAGCAGTTTTGGGGAGGGGGCACGAGCCTACGAGCAGTACTTC,CASSFGEGARAYEQYF
-,15,TRBJ2-1,TRBV5-4,TRBD2,TGTGCCAGCAGTACAATAGCGGGCGCCTACAATGAGCAGTTCTTC,CASSTIAGAYNEQFF
many,15,TRBJ1-4,TRBV2,TRBD1,TGTGCCAGCAGGATTAGGACAGGGCGGGGAGAAAAACTGTTTTTT,CASRIRTGRGEKLFF
-,14,TRBJ2-5,TRBV20-1,TRBD2,TGCAGTGCTACGGGACTAGCGGGAGGGGAGACCCAGTACTTC,CSATGLAGGETQYF
many,17,TRBJ2-3,TRBV11-2,TRBD2,TGTGCCAGCAGCTTAGGGACTAGCAGATGGGACACAGATACGCAGTATTTT,CASSLGTSRWDTDTQYF
many,14,TRBJ2-7,TRBV2,TRBD2,TGTGCCATCCCAGCGGGGGGGAGCTCCTACGAGCAGTACTTC,CAIPAGGSSYEQYF
-,14,TRBJ2-7,TRBV20-1,-,TGCAGTGCTTCTTTGTCGGCAGGGGTGTACGAGCAGTACTTC,CSASLSAGVYEQYF
many,20,TRBJ2-3,TRBV7-2,-,TGTGCCAGCAGCTTAGGGGCAAGTAGAGAATGGCGGGCATTCACAGATACGCAGTATTTT,CASSLGASREWRAFTDTQYF
many,15,TRBJ2-3,TRBV12-3/TRBV12-4,-,TGTGCCAGCAGGGGCAGAAAGGGGAGCACAGATACGCAGTATTTT,CASRGRKGSTDTQYF
many,13,TRBJ2-3,TRBV7-3,-,TGTGCCAGCAGCTTATTTTCGCGTGATACGCAGTATTTT,CASSLFSRDTQYF
-,16,TRBJ2-7,TRBV27,-,TGTGCCAGCAGCCCGGAACCGGGGCTAGGGGCCTACGAGCAGTACTTC,CASSPEPGLGAYEQYF
-,17,TRBJ1-1,TRBV4-1,-,TGCGCCAGCAGCCAAGAAGGTGCGTCGGGGGTGAACACTGAAGCTTTCTTT,CASSQEGASGVNTEAFF
-,14,TRBJ1-2,TRBV7-2,-,TGTGCCAGCAGCATCTCGGACATCGTGGGAGGCTACACCTTC,CASSISDIVGGYTF
-,14,TRBJ1-1,TRBV11-1,-,TGTGCCAGCAGCTTTCCGGGGGAGGGCCATGAAGCTTTCTTT,CASSFPGEGHEAFF
many,16,TRBJ2-2,TRBV18,-,TGTGCCAGCTCACGCAACCGGAACCCGAACACCGGGGAGCTGTTTTTT,CASSRNRNPNTGELFF
many,14,TRBJ1-1,TRBV13,TRBD1,TGTGCCAGCTTGGGACAGGGCCCGAACACTGAAGCTTTCTTT,CASLGQGPNTEAFF
-,14,TRBJ1-1,TRBV28,-,TGTGCCAGCAGTATCAGGGCTGGTTCCACTGAAGCTTTCTTT,CASSIRAGSTEAFF
-,15,TRBJ2-1,TRBV7-7,-,TGTGCTAGCAGCTTATCACCCAACCTAGACAATGAGCAGTTCTTC,CASSLSPNLDNEQFF
many,14,TRBJ2-3,TRBV7-9,TRBD2,TGTGCCAGCAGCCCCCGGGGGGAGGAGGATACGCAGTATTTT,CASSPRGEEDTQYF
many,15,TRBJ2-7,TRBV28,-,TGTGCCAGCAGTTTTATTGACAGATCGTATTACGAGCAGTACTTC,CASSFIDRSYYEQYF
many,13,TRBJ2-5,TRBV12-3/TRBV12-4,-,TGTGCCAGCAGGGCTAAGTCAAGAGTGACCCAGTACTTC,CASRAKSRVTQYF
few,15,TRBJ1-4,TRBV28,TRBD1,TGTGCCAGCAGTCTGCCGACAGGGGGCGGTGAAAAACTGTTTTTT,CASSLPTGGGEKLFF
many,13,TRBJ1-1,TRBV4-2,-,TGTGCCAGCAGCCTCAATGCGAGGACTGAAGCTTTCTTT,CASSLNARTEAFF
many,13,TRBJ1-1,TRBV28,-,TGTGCCAGCTGGCATTACATGAACACTGAAGCTTTCTTT,CASWHYMNTEAFF
few,17,TRBJ2-1,TRBV9,-,TGTGCCAGCAGCGTATCACCCCAGGGTCCATCCTACAATGAGCAGTTCTTC,CASSVSPQGPSYNEQFF
many,16,TRBJ1-2,TRBV20-1,TRBD1,TGCAGTGCTATTGGGTCAGGGGGCGCTTTGAACTATGGCTACACCTTC,CSAIGSGGALNYGYTF
many,17,TRBJ2-1,TRBV2,TRBD2,TGTGCCAGCAGTGAGCCAGCGGGAGGCGCATCCTACAATGAGCAGTTCTTC,CASSEPAGGASYNEQFF
many,17,TRBJ2-3,TRBV7-9,TRBD2,TGTGCCAGCAGCCCCCCCCTAGCGGGAGCGCGCACAGATACGCAGTATTTT,CASSPPLAGARTDTQYF
few,13,TRBJ1-5,TRBV30,-,TGTGCCAGTAAAAGGGCGAGCAATCAGCCCCAGCATTTT,CASKRASNQPQHF
many,16,TRBJ2-2,TRBV9,-,TGTGCCAGCAGCGTAAAGATAGCGGCGAACACCGGGGAGCTGTTTTTT,CASSVKIAANTGELFF
many,15,TRBJ2-3,TRBV12-3/TRBV12-4,-,TGTGCCAGCAGGCCGAACGACCTAACAGGGGATACGCAGTATTTT,CASRPNDLTGDTQYF
many,14,TRBJ2-7,TRBV5-1,TRBD2,TGCGCCAGCAGCTTCTCCGGGACTAGCGACGAGCAGTACTTC,CASSFSGTSDEQYF
many,13,TRBJ1-1,TRBV18,-,TGTGCCAGCTCACCTCCTGACGACACTGAAGCTTTCTTT,CASSPPDDTEAFF
many,14,TRBJ2-5,TRBV20-1,TRBD1,TGCAGTGCTAGAGATCCAGGGGGCTGGGAGACCCAGTACTTC,CSARDPGGWETQYF
many,15,TRBJ2-7,TRBV13,TRBD1,TGTGCCAGCAGCATCATTGGACAGGGAGCCTACGAGCAGTACTTC,CASSIIGQGAYEQYF
few,16,TRBJ2-1,TRBV4-2,-,TGTGCCAGCAGCCAAGCGTCGGGTCGCTCCTACAATGAGCAGTTCTTC,CASSQASGRSYNEQFF
-,17,TRBJ1-1,TRBV6-6,-,TGTGCCAGCAGTTACCCCGGGCAGGTAGGGGCGGACACTGAAGCTTTCTTT,CASSYPGQVGADTEAFF
many,14,TRBJ1-5,TRBV6-1,TRBD1,TGTGCCAGGTTCGGGACAGAGAACAATCAGCCCCAGCATTTT,CARFGTENNQPQHF
many,14,TRBJ2-7,TRBV12-3/TRBV12-4,TRBD2,TGTGCCAGCACTTCGGGGGGGCAGCTCTACGAGCAGTACTTC,CASTSGGQLYEQYF
-,18,TRBJ2-3,TRBV27,-,TGTGCCAGCTCCCTCGGGGGTCCGGCCGATCGGCCCACAGATACGCAGTATTTT,CASSLGGPADRPTDTQYF
few,16,TRBJ1-6,TRBV10-1,-,TGCGCCAGCAGTGAGTCGACTCGGGCAGGAGGTTCACCCCTCCACTTT,CASSESTRAGGSPLHF
-,13,TRBJ2-2,TRBV10-2,-,TGCGCCAGCAGATGGGGAGCCACCGGGGAGCTGTTTTTT,CASRWGATGELFF
many,14,TRBJ2-2,TRBV2,TRBD1,TGTGCCAGCACCCGGACAGGGAGAACCGGGGAGCTGTTTTTT,CASTRTGRTGELFF
few,18,TRBJ1-3,TRBV18,TRBD1,TGTGCCAGCTCACCTGGGACAGGGGGCGCGTTTGCTGGAAACACCATATATTTT,CASSPGTGGAFAGNTIYF
many,13,TRBJ1-1,TRBV30,-,TGTGCCTGGAGTGTACTTGGCCTCGGTGAAGCTTTCTTT,CAWSVLGLGEAFF
few,12,TRBJ2-1,TRBV5-1,-,TGCGCCAGCAGCCAGAAATTCGATGAGCAGTTCTTC,CASSQKFDEQFF
many,12,TRBJ2-1,TRBV6-1,-,TGTGCCAGCAGTTTCGGGGCCAATGAGCAGTTCTTC,CASSFGANEQFF
many,15,TRBJ2-3,TRBV28,-,TGTGCCAGCGGCTCTAAGAGGCGGTGGACAGATACGCAGTATTTT,CASGSKRRWTDTQYF
-,15,TRBJ2-1,TRBV30,TRBD2,TGTGCCTGGAGGGGCATAGCGGGAGTATACAATGAGCAGTTCTTC,CAWRGIAGVYNEQFF